Presented here are 28 T cell receptor beta chains from one specimen sequenced in a study of cytomegalovirus exposure and HLA in healthy donors. The PCR used 60 Vbeta and 13 Jbeta primers. The data were produced by immunoSEQ multiplex PCR, yet TCRdb's version contains in-frame clones alone and is incomplete. The sample lists roughly 90,000 clones; around 79% were seen once. The sequencing input was PBMCs. Source of these receptors: a woman aged 35 to 49 in good health and CMV-seropositive.

The V and J genes are TRBV7-2 and TRBJ2-2, with 9 positions matching TRBD2. CDR1 and CDR2 from the germline V gene are SGHTA and FQGNSA. The CDR3 sequence is 15 residues long. Trimming took 7 bases from V and 6 from J; bases not matched to a gene: 9. CDR3 sequence reads: CASTGTSTTPGELFF. In DNA, the CDR3 is TGTGCCAGCACCGGGACTAGCACTACCCCCGGGGAGCTGTTTTTT. The variable domain in full, with the rest retrieved from reference TRBV7-2 and TRBJ2-2, is GAGVSQSPSNKVTEKGKDVELRCDPISGHTALYWYRQSLGQGLEFLIYFQGNSAPDKSGLPSDRFSAERTGGSVSTLTIQRTQQEDSAVYLCASTGTSTTPGELFFGEGSRLTVL.

CDR3 in DNA: TGTGCCAGCAGCCTACGGAACAACCAGGGGGACTATGGCTACACCTTC. It encodes CASSLRNNQGDYGYTF. The gene calls are TRBV7-9 and TRBJ1-2, with 7 bases lining up with TRBD1. After removal of 5 bases from V and 3 bases from J, the junction contained 12 bases not matched to a gene. The germline V gene encodes CDR1 SEHNR and CDR2 FQNEAQ (reference sequence). The CDR3 has 16 amino acids.

The V gene is TRBV6-1, the J gene TRBJ1-2; 9 bases fit TRBD1. Unmatched junction bases numbered 10, after V lost 10 bases and J lost 4 bases. Germline CDR1 is MNHNS and CDR2 is SASEGT. The CDR3 has 14 residues. The CDR3 region has the DNA TGTGCCACGACGATCCCGGGACAGGGCTATGGCTACACCTTC. Translated, it gives CATTIPGQGYGYTF.

The chain has TRBV7-9 and TRBJ1-1, with TRBD1 identical over 8 bases. The germline V gene encodes CDR1 SEHNR and CDR2 FQNEAQ (reference sequence). V gave up 5 bases and J gave up 3 bases; unmatched junction bases: 11. This CDR3 is 16 amino acids long. For the CDR3, the DNA is TGTGCCAGCAGCCCGCGGGACAGGTCAGTGGACACTGAAGCTTTCTTT. Translating it yields CASSPRDRSVDTEAFF.

V and J are TRBV2 and TRBJ1-5; a possible D gene is TRBD1 (5 bases). Trimming took 4 bases from V and 6 from J, leaving 13 bases between them. The germline V gene has CDR1 SNHLY and CDR2 FYNNEI. This CDR3 contains 14 residues. The CDR3 spells CASSGQGLGQPQHF. The CDR3 nucleotides are TGTGCCAGCAGTGGTCAGGGTCTTGGTCAGCCCCAGCATTTT.

The V call is TRBV27, the J call TRBJ2-3; weak D call: TRBD1 (6 bases). The V end was cut by 6 bases, the J end by 2 bases, with 12 bases between. CDR3 length equals 14 residues. Germline CDR1 is MNHEY and CDR2 is SMNVEV (reference sequence). The CDR3 sequence: CASSFGQNTDTQYF. CDR3 coding DNA: TGTGCCAGCAGCTTCGGACAGAACACAGATACGCAGTATTTT.

As regards this clone: An end of the junction does not agree with germline; a read error may underlie this. V usage is TRBV4-1 and J usage is TRBJ1-2, with TRBD1 identical over 9 bases. There are 11 residues in the CDR3. Germline assignment: CDR1 MGHRA and CDR2 YSYEKL. CDR3 nucleotides: TGCGCCAGCAGCCAAGGGGACAGGGTAGCCTTC. The encoded protein is CASSQGDRVAF.

This rearrangement joins TRBV7-8 to TRBJ1-5; 7 bases match TRBD1. The CDR3 loop spans 14 amino acids. V was pared by 2 bases and J by 5 bases, with 3 bases of the junction left unmatched. In germline, CDR1 is SGHVS, CDR2 FQNEAQ. CDR3 protein: CASSLNTGDQPQHF. Written as DNA, the CDR3 is TGTGCCAGCAGCTTAAACACAGGGGATCAGCCCCAGCATTTT.

V gene TRBV5-8 combines with J gene TRBJ1-2, with D unresolved. Trimming cost V 2 bases and J 3 bases, with 14 bases left between them. The CDR3 is made up of 15 amino acids. CDR1 SGHTS and CDR2 YDEGEE come from the germline V gene. The CDR3 protein is CASSFFDNLDYGYTF. The DNA of the CDR3 is TGTGCCAGCAGCTTTTTCGACAACTTGGACTATGGCTACACCTTC.

The CDR3 here is CASSLAGSNTEAFF. CDR3 bases: TGTGCCAGCAGCTTAGCGGGATCGAACACTGAAGCTTTCTTT. The genes are TRBV7-3 and TRBJ1-1; no clear D. The germline gives CDR1 SGHTA, CDR2 FQGTGA. CDR3 length equals 14 residues. Trimming took 2 bases from V and 1 from J, leaving 8 bases between them.

This chain uses TRBV7-2 with TRBJ2-3, with a weak D call TRBD1 (6 bases). The CDR3 totals 14 residues. The germline V gene encodes CDR1 SGHTA and CDR2 FQGNSA. V lost 2 bases, J lost 2 bases, and 8 bases lay in between. In nucleotides, the CDR3 is TGTGCCAGCAGCTTAAACAGGGACACAGATACGCAGTATTTT. It is translated as CASSLNRDTDTQYF.

The genes are TRBV18 and TRBJ1-4, with unresolved D. This CDR3 comprises 12 residues. Germline CDR1 KGHSH, CDR2 LQKENI. V was trimmed by 3 bases and J by 6 bases, leaving 5 bases between them. The CDR3 reads CASSPGDEKLFF. The CDR3 DNA follows: TGTGCCAGCTCACCGGGAGATGAAAAACTGTTTTTT. The whole variable domain, filled in from reference TRBV18 and TRBJ1-4, reads NAGVMQNPRHLVRRRGQEARLRCSPMKGHSHVYWYRQLPEEGLKFMVYLQKENIIDESGMPKERFSAEFPKEGPSILRIQQVVRGDSAAYFCASSPGDEKLFFGSGTQLSVL.

The CDR3 spells CAWDREVDTIYF. CDR3 DNA: TGTGCCTGGGACAGGGAGGTGGACACCATATATTTT. The rearrangement uses TRBV30 and TRBJ1-3; 7 positions match TRBD1. Per the germline V gene, CDR1 is GTSNPN and CDR2 is SVGIG (reference sequence). V was pared by 5 bases and J by 8 bases, with 6 bases of the junction left unmatched. The CDR3 is 12 amino acids. The variable domain in full, with the rest retrieved from reference TRBV30 and TRBJ1-3, is SQTIHQWPATLVQPVGSPLSLECTVEGTSNPNLYWYRQAAGRGLQLLFYSVGIGQISSEVPQNLSASRPQDRQFILSSKKLLLSDSGFYLCAWDREVDTIYFGEGSWLTVV.

The chain joins TRBV6-1 to TRBJ1-2, with 8 bases that match TRBD1. The CDR3 spans 13 residues. V lost 7 bases to trimming and J lost 8 bases; unmatched junction nucleotides: 9. In germline, CDR1 is MNHNS, CDR2 SASEGT. The CDR3 DNA reads TGTGCCAGCAACCAGGACAGGGTGTTCGGCTACACCTTC. Protein product: CASNQDRVFGYTF.

V usage is TRBV29-1 and J usage is TRBJ2-3; D call uncertain. Germline CDR1 SQVTM, CDR2 ANQGSEA. V lost 3 bases and J 3 bases, leaving 7 bases between the germline ends. This CDR3 spans 12 amino acids. This CDR3 is CSVEGRTDTQYF. The CDR3 bases are TGCAGCGTTGAGGGCCGAACAGATACGCAGTATTTT.

The chain employs TRBV27 and TRBJ2-5, with TRBD1 identical over 9 bases. From germline, CDR1 is MNHEY and CDR2 SMNVEV (reference sequence). This CDR3 comprises 16 residues. Unmatched junction bases numbered 8, after V lost 2 bases and J lost 4 bases. The CDR3 DNA is TGTGCCAGCAGTTTACTGACAGGGGGGAGTTTAGAGACCCAGTACTTC. This sequence encodes CASSLLTGGSLETQYF.

This clone has only a few counts. The chain links TRBV4-1 to TRBJ1-1; 8 nucleotides align to TRBD1. The CDR3 is made up of 14 amino acids. With 3 bases clipped from V and 4 bases from J, the junction kept 4 bases outside the gene matches. Germline assignment: CDR1 MGHRA and CDR2 YSYEKL. The CDR3 DNA reads TGCGCCAGCAGCCATGGACAGGGCGGCACTGAAGCTTTCTTT. Translation gives CASSHGQGGTEAFF.

The chain carries TRBV30 and TRBJ1-2; perhaps TRBD1 as D (5 bases). The CDR3 loop spans 13 amino acids. V gave up 5 bases and J gave up 2 bases, with 12 bases separating them. Looked up from germline, CDR1 is GTSNPN and CDR2 is SVGIG (reference sequence). Here the CDR3 DNA reads TGTGCCTGGTCCGCAGGGCCAAACTATGGCTACACCTTC. Translation: CAWSAGPNYGYTF.

This clone was seen a few times. CDR3 in amino acids: CASSSPAGANVLTF. CDR3 sequence (DNA): TGTGCCAGCAGCTCCCCCGCTGGGGCCAACGTCCTGACTTTC. The chain carries TRBV7-9 and TRBJ2-6, with D unclear. This CDR3 has 14 amino acids. Germline-derived CDR1 and CDR2 are SEHNR and FQNEAQ (reference sequence). V lost 4 bases and J 2 bases, leaving 6 bases between the germline ends.

The rearrangement links TRBV5-1 to TRBJ2-1; TRBD2 aligns across 8 bases. Germline assignment: CDR1 SGHRS and CDR2 YFSETQ. CDR3 length: 14 amino acids. J lost 5 bases, V lost 4 bases, and 5 bases had no gene match. The CDR3 is CASSRGLGHNEQFF. For the CDR3, the DNA is TGCGCCAGCAGCCGGGGACTAGGCCACAATGAGCAGTTCTTC. Full variable domain (remainder filled in from reference TRBV5-1 and TRBJ2-1): KAGVTQTPRYLIKTRGQQVTLSCSPISGHRSVSWYQQTPGQGLQFLFEYFSETQRNKGNFPGRFSGRQFSNSRSEMNVSTLELGDSALYLCASSRGLGHNEQFFGPGTRLTVL.

V and J are TRBV5-8 and TRBJ1-3; no clear D. The CDR3 is 14 amino acids. In germline, CDR1 is SGHTS, CDR2 YDEGEE. V was trimmed by 6 bases and J by 4 bases, leaving 14 bases between them. In DNA form, the CDR3 reads TGTGCCAGCATACGAGCATATTCCGGAAACACCATATATTTT. Protein: CASIRAYSGNTIYF.

A note on this clone: The junction departs from germline at one end; a sequencing error may be responsible. The rearrangement uses TRBV7-9 and TRBJ1-4; 7 bases are a match to TRBD1. Germline V gene lookup returns CDR1 SEHNR and CDR2 FQNEAQ (reference sequence). CDR3 length: 15 amino acids. As DNA, the CDR3 is TGTTCCAGCAGTAAAGGACAGGAGAAGACTGAAAAACTGTTTTTT. Protein product: CSSSKGQEKTEKLFF.

Only a few counts were recorded for this clone. This chain connects TRBV19 to TRBJ1-3; the match to TRBD1 covers 11 bases. Germline V gene data show CDR1 as LNHDA and CDR2 as SQIVND (reference sequence). The CDR3 loop spans 14 amino acids. The J segment lost 3 bases and the V segment lost 6 bases, leaving 1 base of the junction unmatched. CDR3 nucleotide sequence: TGTGCCAGTAGGGGGACAGGGGGTGGAAACACCATATATTTT. Translation: CASRGTGGGNTIYF.

The chain combines TRBV28 with TRBJ2-7; possibly TRBD2 for D (6 bases). V gave up 5 bases and J gave up 7 bases, with 21 bases separating them. The CDR3 covers 15 residues. The germline CDR1 and CDR2 sequences are MDHEN and SYDVKM. CDR3 DNA sequence: TGTGCCAGCAGTCCCCCCCTGGGTCCGGCGGGGGAGCAGTACTTC. It is translated as CASSPPLGPAGEQYF.

The V and J genes are TRBV7-2 and TRBJ1-5; D is unclear. This CDR3 contains 14 residues. Germline CDR1 and CDR2: SGHTA and FQGNSA. Between the trimmed V and J ends, which lost 5 bases and 5 bases, there was a span of 13 bases. The CDR3 DNA sequence: TGTGCCAGCAGCACCTGGGCGGGCGATCAGCCCCAGCATTTT. Translating gives CASSTWAGDQPQHF.

V gene TRBV9 combines with J gene TRBJ2-1; D might be TRBD2 (7 bases). CDR3 length equals 14 residues. V was trimmed by 0 bases and J by 5 bases, leaving 9 bases between them. The germline CDR1 and CDR2 sequences are SGDLS and YYNGEE. The CDR3 loop reads CASSVGGGHNEQFF. The CDR3 region has the DNA TGTGCCAGCAGCGTAGGCGGGGGCCACAATGAGCAGTTCTTC.

CDR3 sequence reads: CASRPGQGFINEQFF. CDR3 nucleotide sequence: TGTGCCAGCAGGCCGGGACAGGGATTCATCAATGAGCAGTTCTTC. The V gene is TRBV27, the J gene TRBJ2-1; 9 bases map to TRBD1. The CDR3 sequence is 15 residues long. The V segment lost 6 bases and the J segment 6 bases; nucleotides outside the gene matches: 9. CDR1 is MNHEY and CDR2 is SMNVEV in the germline V gene (reference sequence).

This chain links TRBV7-6 with TRBJ2-1, with D possibly TRBD2 on 6 matching bases. Germline CDR1 and CDR2: SGHVS and FNYEAQ. The CDR3 is 17 residues long. The ends were cut back, 5 bases at V and 6 bases at J, with 23 bases in the middle. CDR3 protein: CASSRPLSGPRRNEQFF. The CDR3 DNA is TGTGCCAGCAGCCGTCCGCTTAGCGGCCCACGCCGCAATGAGCAGTTCTTC.